This is a list of T cell receptor beta chains from one sample in a study of long-term antiretroviral therapy in people with HIV. Libraries were prepared by immunoSEQ multiplex PCR; TCRdb keeps only in-frame clonotypes and omits some of them. The data show about 26,000 clones, with about 88% seen just once and around 4.8% held by the top ten. The sample in question was unsorted PBMCs, obtained around 2.6 years after starting antiretroviral therapy. These receptors were taken from a man aged 40-49 years with HIV. Both conserved end residues are part of each CDR3. A D gene is named only where the DNA matches it firmly. Clone size is given for some rows only: seen once, a few or many times, or a class if the clone is expanded.

CDR3: CATLKGGTVNTGELFF; DNA: TGTGCCACCCTAAAGGGAGGGACAGTCAACACCGGGGAGCTGTTTTTT; size: few; V: TRBV19; J: TRBJ2-2; D: .
CDR3: CVRSSTGYSGNTIYF; DNA: TGTGTCAGAAGCTCGACAGGGTATTCCGGAAACACCATATATTTT; size: .; V: TRBV7-5; J: TRBJ1-3; D: .
CDR3: CASSAGHNSGANVLTF; DNA: TGTGCCAGCAGCGCTGGACACAACTCTGGGGCCAACGTCCTGACTTTC; size: .; V: TRBV5-4; J: TRBJ2-6; D: .
CDR3: CARGSSGASETQYF; DNA: TGTGCCAGAGGGTCTAGCGGGGCATCGGAGACCCAGTACTTC; size: .; V: TRBV2; J: TRBJ2-5; D: TRBD2
CDR3: CASSPERSTDTQYF; DNA: TGCGCCAGCAGTCCGGAGCGCTCCACAGATACGCAGTATTTT; size: .; V: TRBV5-1; J: TRBJ2-3; D: .
CDR3: CASSEGQPNQPQHF; DNA: TGTGCCAGCAGTGAGGGACAACCCAATCAGCCCCAGCATTTT; size: .; V: TRBV2; J: TRBJ1-5; D: .
CDR3: CASSELYGYTF; DNA: TGTGCCAGCAGCGAACTTTATGGCTACACCTTC; size: .; V: TRBV9; J: TRBJ1-2; D: .
CDR3: CASSTDRARETQYF; DNA: TGTGCCAGCAGTACAGACAGGGCGCGGGAGACCCAGTACTTC; size: .; V: TRBV27; J: TRBJ2-5; D: TRBD1
CDR3: CASSQVYPGQGEADTQYF; DNA: TGCGCCAGCAGCCAAGTTTACCCGGGACAGGGCGAGGCAGATACGCAGTATTTT; size: few; V: TRBV4-1; J: TRBJ2-3; D: TRBD1
CDR3: CASSWGGRGDTQYF; DNA: TGTGCCAGCAGTTGGGGGGGCCGCGGTGATACGCAGTATTTT; size: .; V: TRBV6-5; J: TRBJ2-3; D: .
CDR3: CASSAGTGEAYEQYF; DNA: TGTGCCAGCAGCGCAGGGACAGGAGAAGCCTACGAGCAGTACTTC; size: .; V: TRBV7-7; J: TRBJ2-7; D: TRBD1
CDR3: CASSLQSGNYGYTF; DNA: TGTGCCAGCAGCTTGCAATCAGGGAACTATGGCTACACCTTC; size: .; V: TRBV5-6; J: TRBJ1-2; D: .
CDR3: CASSYMPRVEQYF; DNA: TGTGCCAGCAGTTACATGCCCCGGGTCGAGCAGTACTTC; size: once; V: TRBV6-5; J: TRBJ2-7; D: .
CDR3: CASSQAETDFGPQHF; DNA: TGCGCCAGCAGCCAAGCGGAGACAGATTTCGGGCCCCAGCATTTT; size: .; V: TRBV4-1; J: TRBJ1-5; D: .
CDR3: CASSQDHVQFEQYF; DNA: TGCGCCAGCAGCCAAGACCATGTTCAATTCGAGCAGTACTTC; size: .; V: TRBV4-1; J: TRBJ2-7; D: .
CDR3: CASKGQGAGEKLFF; DNA: TGTGCCAGCAAGGGACAGGGGGCCGGTGAAAAACTGTTTTTT; size: .; V: TRBV11-1; J: TRBJ1-4; D: TRBD1
CDR3: CATIYLGGHYNEQFF; DNA: TGTGCCACCATTTATTTGGGGGGCCACTACAATGAGCAGTTCTTC; size: .; V: TRBV28; J: TRBJ2-1; D: .
CDR3: CASSFGGVTETQYF; DNA: TGCGCCAGCAGCTTCGGGGGGGTCACAGAGACCCAGTACTTC; size: .; V: TRBV5-1; J: TRBJ2-5; D: TRBD2
CDR3: CASSDWRNTEAFF; DNA: TGTGCCAGCAGTGACTGGAGGAACACTGAAGCTTTCTTT; size: .; V: TRBV6-1; J: TRBJ1-1; D: .
CDR3: CASSYSGGRGNEKLFF; DNA: TGTGCCAGCAGTTACTCCGGGGGGCGCGGGAATGAAAAACTGTTTTTT; size: .; V: TRBV6-5; J: TRBJ1-4; D: .
CDR3: CASSERQGTYNEQFF; DNA: TGTGCCAGCAGTGAACGGCAGGGGACCTACAATGAGCAGTTCTTC; size: .; V: TRBV2; J: TRBJ2-1; D: .
CDR3: CASSLMAGQFNEKLFF; DNA: TGTGCCAGCAGCTTAATGGCTGGACAGTTTAATGAAAAACTGTTTTTT; size: .; V: TRBV5-5; J: TRBJ1-4; D: .